The 27 T cell receptor beta chains below all came from one sample that was sequenced in a study of shared clonotypes between healthy human individuals. The protocol was immunoSEQ multiplex PCR, while the TCRdb copy is restricted to in-frame clones and leaves out a portion. Of roughly 2,500,000 clones in the sample, 93% were seen once. What was sequenced was naive CD4+ T cells from PBMCs. Regarding subset: CD45RA+ positively selected. The source of these receptors is a man between 18 and 29 years old in good health. Some clones in this sample may be carry-over from other donors' samples.

The CDR3 sequence: CAISEGRDQTQYF. The CDR3 nucleotides are TGTGCCATCAGTGAGGGGCGGGATCAGACCCAGTACTTC. The V call is TRBV10-3, the J call TRBJ2-5, with D possibly matching TRBD2 (6 bases). V lost 2 bases and J lost 6, with 10 bases in between. The CDR3 has 13 residues. The germline CDR1 and CDR2 sequences are ENHRY and SYGVKD.

The chain uses TRBV27 and TRBJ1-2; D not certain. The CDR3 sequence is 14 residues long. V gave up 5 bases and J gave up 3 bases, with 13 bases separating them. Germline V gene lookup returns CDR1 MNHEY and CDR2 SMNVEV (reference sequence). CDR3 loop: CASSNGRRDYGYTF. CDR3 sequence (DNA): TGTGCCAGCAGTAACGGGAGACGGGACTATGGCTACACCTTC.

The genes are TRBV15 and TRBJ1-5, with 9 bases fitting TRBD1. Germline lookup yields CDR1 LNHNV and CDR2 YYDKDF (reference sequence). Trimming at V came to 7 bases and at J to 3 bases, leaving 22 bases not matched to a gene. The CDR3 sequence is 20 residues long. CDR3 sequence: CATNVLVGQGEMGHNQPQHF. CDR3 coding DNA: TGTGCCACCAATGTTCTTGTGGGACAGGGAGAAATGGGGCACAATCAGCCCCAGCATTTT.

The chain combines TRBV5-1 with TRBJ1-4, with D possibly matching TRBD1 (5 bases). V gave up 6 bases and J gave up 5 bases, with 20 bases separating them. The CDR3 consists of 16 residues. Germline CDR1 is SGHRS and CDR2 is YFSETQ. CDR3 protein: CASTPGVPPRNEKLFF. The CDR3, as DNA: TGCGCCAGCACCCCGGGGGTTCCTCCTCGAAATGAAAAACTGTTTTTT. Using reference TRBV5-1 and TRBJ1-4 for the parts outside the CDR3, the full variable domain is KAGVTQTPRYLIKTRGQQVTLSCSPISGHRSVSWYQQTPGQGLQFLFEYFSETQRNKGNFPGRFSGRQFSNSRSEMNVSTLELGDSALYLCASTPGVPPRNEKLFFGSGTQLSVL.

The gene calls are TRBV15 and TRBJ1-2; D call uncertain. The CDR3 has 12 amino acids. V shed 5 bases and J shed 8 bases, with 12 bases lying between them. The germline gives CDR1 LNHNV, CDR2 YYDKDF (reference sequence). CDR3 bases: TGTGCCACCAGCGGGAGGATTGGAGGCTACACCTTC. Translation: CATSGRIGGYTF.

The CDR3 sequence is CASSTTGGSNQPQHF. The CDR3 DNA reads TGTGCCAGCAGCACGACAGGGGGTAGCAATCAGCCCCAGCATTTT. The chain carries TRBV11-2 and TRBJ1-5; 9 positions agree with TRBD1. The CDR3 runs 15 residues. Looked up from germline, CDR1 is SGHAT and CDR2 is FQNNGV. J gave up 0 bases and V 5 bases, and 2 bases lay outside the gene matches. Variable domain in full (rest from reference TRBV11-2 and TRBJ1-5): EAGVAQSPRYKIIEKRQSVAFWCNPISGHATLYWYQQILGQGPKLLIQFQNNGVVDDSQLPKDRFSAERLKGVDSTLKIQPAKLEDSAVYLCASSTTGGSNQPQHFGDGTRLSIL.

This clone occurred once. The gene calls are TRBV12-2 and TRBJ2-7; the D segment call TRBD2 is taken from the table without a DNA check. TRBV12-2 is listed as a pseudogene. There are 15 residues in the CDR3. CDR3 in DNA: TGTGCAATAAGGCTAGCGGGAGAGATGGGCTACGAGCAGTACTTC. Translation: CAIRLAGEMGYEQYF.

V and J are TRBV5-1 and TRBJ2-6, with a tentative D call TRBD2 (5 bases). The CDR3 is made up of 17 amino acids. Germline lookup yields CDR1 SGHRS and CDR2 YFSETQ. V lost 0 bases and J lost 0, with 10 bases in between. The CDR3 coding sequence is TGCGCCAGCAGCTTGGTGGTGGGGAGCTCTGGGGCCAACGTCCTGACTTTC. Residues: CASSLVVGSSGANVLTF. Together with reference TRBV5-1 and TRBJ2-6, the CDR3 gives the full variable domain: KAGVTQTPRYLIKTRGQQVTLSCSPISGHRSVSWYQQTPGQGLQFLFEYFSETQRNKGNFPGRFSGRQFSNSRSEMNVSTLELGDSALYLCASSLVVGSSGANVLTFGAGSRLTVL.

The CDR3 spells CASSKVDSGFYEQYF. CDR3 DNA sequence: TGTGCCAGTAGTAAGGTGGACAGCGGGTTCTACGAGCAGTACTTC. The rearrangement joins TRBV19 to TRBJ2-7, with D perhaps TRBD1 or TRBD2 (6 bases each). Per the germline V gene, CDR1 is LNHDA and CDR2 is SQIVND (reference sequence). The ends were cut back, 4 bases at V and 3 bases at J, with 16 bases in the middle. The CDR3 is 15 residues long.

V usage is TRBV9 and J usage is TRBJ1-3; weak D call: TRBD1 (5 bases). The CDR3 runs 17 residues. Per the germline V gene, CDR1 is SGDLS and CDR2 is YYNGEE. V lost 3 bases to trimming and J lost 0 bases, with 16 bases between them. The CDR3 loop reads CASSARISGSSGNTIYF. For the CDR3, the DNA is TGTGCCAGCAGCGCCCGTATCTCAGGGAGCTCTGGAAACACCATATATTTT.

J is TRBJ2-5 and V is TRBV11-1; no definite D call. TRBJ2-7 matches the DNA end more closely, so the J call is doubtful. The CDR3 loop spans 11 amino acids. The germline gives CDR1 SGHAT, CDR2 FQDESV (reference sequence). Here the CDR3 DNA reads TGTGCCAGCAGCACCACCTACGAGCAGTACTTC. It translates to CASSTTYEQYF.

V usage is TRBV5-6 and J usage is TRBJ2-7; 10 nucleotides agree with TRBD2. There are 16 residues in the CDR3. Per the germline V gene, CDR1 is SGHDT and CDR2 is YYEEEE. The J segment lost 2 bases and the V segment lost 4 bases, leaving 9 bases of the junction unmatched. The CDR3 here is CASSRAGTSETYEQYF. DNA for the CDR3: TGTGCCAGCAGCAGGGCCGGGACTAGCGAGACCTACGAGCAGTACTTC.

The chain uses TRBV28 and TRBJ1-1, with D unclear. The V gene's germline CDR1 is MDHEN and CDR2 SYDVKM. V was trimmed by 8 bases and J by 0 bases, leaving 7 bases between them. The CDR3 spans 12 residues. CDR3 protein: CASAFLNTEAFF. In DNA form, the CDR3 reads TGTGCCAGCGCGTTTCTGAACACTGAAGCTTTCTTT. Complete variable domain (other parts from reference TRBV28 and TRBJ1-1): DVKVTQSSRYLVKRTGEKVFLECVQDMDHENMFWYRQDPGLGLRLIYFSYDVKMKEKGDIPEGYSVSREKKERFSLILESASTNQTSMYLCASAFLNTEAFFGQGTRLTVV.

The chain joins TRBV2 to TRBJ2-5, with TRBD1 matching over 11 bases. Germline CDR1 is SNHLY and CDR2 is FYNNEI. V shed 0 bases, J shed 4 bases, and the junction held 4 bases outside the gene matches. This CDR3 has 16 amino acids. The CDR3 DNA sequence: TGTGCCAGCAGTGAAGCGGCCGGGACAGGGGGAGAGACCCAGTACTTC. It encodes CASSEAAGTGGETQYF.

V usage is TRBV28 and J usage is TRBJ2-7, with 11 bases lining up with TRBD2. Unmatched junction bases numbered 8, after V lost 4 bases and J lost 3 bases. The CDR3 extends over 16 amino acids. Germline CDR1 and CDR2: MDHEN and SYDVKM. DNA for the CDR3: TGTGCCAGCAGTTCACCTGGGACTAGCGGTCGCTACGAGCAGTACTTC. Its protein product is CASSSPGTSGRYEQYF.

The chain recombines TRBV27 with TRBJ2-1; D possibly corresponds to TRBD2 (6 bases). The germline gives CDR1 MNHEY, CDR2 SMNVEV (reference sequence). CDR3 length: 14 amino acids. Trimming cost V 5 bases and J 8 bases, with 16 bases left between them. The CDR3 region has the DNA TGTGCCAGCAGTCTCCGCGGGACCCGCTATGAGCAGTTCTTC. Protein product: CASSLRGTRYEQFF.

V is TRBV6-1 and J is TRBJ2-4; D might be TRBD2 (6 bases). V was trimmed by 7 bases and J by 0 bases, leaving 13 bases between them. Germline-derived CDR1 and CDR2 are MNHNS and SASEGT. The CDR3 totals 15 residues. The DNA for the CDR3 is TGTGCCAGCACCACCCGGGGACTAGCCAAAAACATTCAGTACTTC. Translated: CASTTRGLAKNIQYF.

This clone is a singleton in its sample. The chain employs TRBV6-6 and TRBJ1-2, with D hard to call. The germline V gene has CDR1 MNHNY and CDR2 SVGAGI (reference sequence). This CDR3 spans 13 amino acids. The CDR3 region is CVSRAPGYYGYTF. The CDR3 DNA sequence: TGTGTCTCAAGGGCCCCGGGTTACTATGGCTACACCTTC.

The rearrangement joins TRBV7-3 to TRBJ2-5; D is ambiguous. The CDR3 runs to 13 residues. V lost 3 bases and J 5 bases, leaving 10 bases between the germline ends. Per the germline V gene, CDR1 is SGHTA and CDR2 is FQGTGA. For the CDR3, the DNA is TGTGCCAGCAGCTTTAGGGTTTGGGAGACCCAGTACTTC. Protein: CASSFRVWETQYF.

The rearrangement joins TRBV11-2 to TRBJ1-1; D is unclear. Trimming removed 4 bases at V and 5 bases at J, with 17 bases between. The CDR3 is 15 amino acids. Per germline, CDR1 SGHAT and CDR2 FQNNGV. CDR3 DNA sequence: TGTGCCAGCAGCTCCGTGCGGGGTAGACGGACTGAAGCTTTCTTT. It is translated as CASSSVRGRRTEAFF. The complete variable domain, with remaining parts taken from reference TRBV11-2 and TRBJ1-1, reads EAGVAQSPRYKIIEKRQSVAFWCNPISGHATLYWYQQILGQGPKLLIQFQNNGVVDDSQLPKDRFSAERLKGVDSTLKIQPAKLEDSAVYLCASSSVRGRRTEAFFGQGTRLTVV.

This clone was recorded only once. CDR3 coding DNA: TGTGCCAGCAACCCGATTGACAGCAATCAGCCCCAGCATTTT. It encodes CASNPIDSNQPQHF. The gene calls are TRBV2 and TRBJ1-5; D is uncertain. In germline, CDR1 is SNHLY, CDR2 FYNNEI. Trimming removed 7 bases at V and 1 base at J, with 11 bases between. The CDR3 contains 14 residues.

The genes are TRBV5-1 and TRBJ2-1; 9 nucleotides agree with TRBD1. The germline V gene has CDR1 SGHRS and CDR2 YFSETQ. This CDR3 is built from 14 residues. V lost 4 bases, J lost 6 bases, and 5 bases stayed unmatched. The CDR3 nucleotides read TGCGCCAGCAGCCAACGGACAGGGGCCAATGAGCAGTTCTTC. Protein product: CASSQRTGANEQFF.

Points on this clone: The same CDR3 arises from other DNA sequences in this sample as well. The chain couples TRBV7-2 to TRBJ2-7; D gene uncertain. The CDR3 sequence is 15 residues long. V was shortened by 5 bases and J by 3 bases, with 17 bases between the two germline ends. Looked up from germline, CDR1 is SGHTA and CDR2 is FQGNSA. For the CDR3, the DNA is TGTGCCAGCAGCCTCCTTCCCCTGTCCCACTACGAGCAGTACTTC. Residues: CASSLLPLSHYEQYF.

V gene TRBV5-4 combines with J gene TRBJ2-1; 9 nucleotides match TRBD2. Germline V lookup: CDR1 SGHNT, CDR2 YYREEE (reference sequence). V was pared by 1 base and J by 7 bases, with 12 bases of the junction left unmatched. The CDR3 covers 17 residues. For the CDR3, the DNA is TGTGCCAGCAGCTTGTTCACGGGCGGGAGGGCCACTAATGAGCAGTTCTTC. Encoded protein: CASSLFTGGRATNEQFF.

This clone occurred once. Additional DNA sequences in this sample encode the identical CDR3. CDR3 bases: TGTGCCAGCAGTCCACCCGCGGGCTCCTACAATGAGCAGTTCTTC. It translates to CASSPPAGSYNEQFF. The chain recombines TRBV28 with TRBJ2-1; a weak D match, TRBD2 (5 bases). Trimming stripped 5 bases from V and 0 bases from J, with 11 bases between. The CDR3 is made up of 15 amino acids. The germline CDR1 and CDR2 sequences are MDHEN and SYDVKM.

CDR3 DNA sequence: TGTGCCAGCTCACCACGGACTAGCGGGAGAGATGAGCAGTTCTTC. The encoded protein is CASSPRTSGRDEQFF. V usage is TRBV18 and J usage is TRBJ2-1; TRBD2 matches 13 bases. Germline V gene lookup returns CDR1 KGHSH and CDR2 LQKENI. The ends lost 1 base at V and 8 bases at J; junction bases unmatched: 2. CDR3 size: 15 residues.

This chain connects TRBV7-6 to TRBJ2-3, with D uncertain. CDR3 length equals 16 residues. Looked up from germline, CDR1 is SGHVS and CDR2 is FNYEAQ. V gave up 1 base and J gave up 0 bases, with 11 bases separating them. Here the CDR3 DNA reads TGTGCCAGCAGCTTAGGGGCCACCACTAGCACAGATACGCAGTATTTT. It yields the protein CASSLGATTSTDTQYF. Using reference TRBV7-6 and TRBJ2-3 for the parts outside the CDR3, the full variable domain is GAGVSQSPRYKVTKRGQDVALRCDPISGHVSLYWYRQALGQGPEFLTYFNYEAQQDKSGLPNDRFSAERPEGSISTLTIQRTEQRDSAMYRCASSLGATTSTDTQYFGPGTRLTVL.